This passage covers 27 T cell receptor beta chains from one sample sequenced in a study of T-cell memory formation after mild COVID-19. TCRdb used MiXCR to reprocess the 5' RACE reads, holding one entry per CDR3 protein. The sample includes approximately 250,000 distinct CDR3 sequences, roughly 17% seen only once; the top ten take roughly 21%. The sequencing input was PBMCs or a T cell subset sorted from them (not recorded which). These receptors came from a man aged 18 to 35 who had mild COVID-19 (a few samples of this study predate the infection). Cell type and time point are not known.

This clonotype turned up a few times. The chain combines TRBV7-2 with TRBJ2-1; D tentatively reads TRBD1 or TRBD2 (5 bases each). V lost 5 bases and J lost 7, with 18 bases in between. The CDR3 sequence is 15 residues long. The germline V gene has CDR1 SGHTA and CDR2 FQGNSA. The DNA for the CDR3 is TGTGCCAGCAGCCCTCGGGGACCTACCGGTAATGAGCAGTTCTTC. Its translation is CASSPRGPTGNEQFF.

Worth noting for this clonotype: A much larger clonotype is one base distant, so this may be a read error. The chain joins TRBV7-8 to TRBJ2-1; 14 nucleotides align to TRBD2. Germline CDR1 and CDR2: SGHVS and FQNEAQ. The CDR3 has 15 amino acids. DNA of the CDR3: TGTGCCAGCAGCTCACCGGGACTAGCGGGGGATGAGCAGTTATTC. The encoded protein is CASSSPGLAGDEQLF.

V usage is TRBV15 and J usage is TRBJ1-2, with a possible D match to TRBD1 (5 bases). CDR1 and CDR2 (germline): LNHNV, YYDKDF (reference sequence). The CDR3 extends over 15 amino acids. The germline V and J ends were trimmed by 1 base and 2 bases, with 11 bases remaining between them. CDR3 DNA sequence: TGTGCCACCAGCAGAGGAACTCCAGGGAACTATGGCTACACCTTC. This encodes CATSRGTPGNYGYTF.

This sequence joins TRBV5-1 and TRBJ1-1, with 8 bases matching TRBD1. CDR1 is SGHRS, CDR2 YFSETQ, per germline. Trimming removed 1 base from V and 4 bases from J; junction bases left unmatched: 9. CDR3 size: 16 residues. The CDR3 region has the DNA TGCGCCAGCAGCTTGTTGGCAGGGGGCCTGGGCACTGAAGCTTTCTTT. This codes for CASSLLAGGLGTEAFF.

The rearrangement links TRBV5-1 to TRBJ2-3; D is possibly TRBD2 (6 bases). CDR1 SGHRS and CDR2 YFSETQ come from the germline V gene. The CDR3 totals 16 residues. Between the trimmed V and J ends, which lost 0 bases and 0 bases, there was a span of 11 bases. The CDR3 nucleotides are TGCGCCAGCAGCTTGGAAGCGGGCGGGAGCACAGATACGCAGTATTTT. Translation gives CASSLEAGGSTDTQYF.

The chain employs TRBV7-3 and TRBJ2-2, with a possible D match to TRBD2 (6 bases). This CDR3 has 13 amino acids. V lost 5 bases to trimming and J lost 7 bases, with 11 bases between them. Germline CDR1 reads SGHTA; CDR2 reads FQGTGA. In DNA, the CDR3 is TGTGCCAGCAGCGAGGGGCGGGACGGGGAGCTGTTTTTT. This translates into CASSEGRDGELFF.

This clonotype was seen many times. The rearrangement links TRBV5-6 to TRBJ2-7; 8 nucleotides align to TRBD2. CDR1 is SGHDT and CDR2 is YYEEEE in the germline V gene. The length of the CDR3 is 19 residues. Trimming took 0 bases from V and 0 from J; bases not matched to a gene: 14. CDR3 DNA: TGTGCCAGCAGCTTGGCCAGTTCCAGCGGGGGTTACAGCTCCTACGAGCAGTACGTC. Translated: CASSLASSSGGYSSYEQYV.

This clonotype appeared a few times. The CDR3 sequence: CASSLVASTTYEQYF. As DNA, the CDR3 is TGTGCCAGCAGCTTAGTCGCGTCTACGACCTACGAGCAGTACTTC. This sequence joins TRBV11-2 and TRBJ2-7; D call uncertain. This CDR3 region has 15 residues. Trimming took off 1 base at V and 2 bases at J, with 12 bases between the two ends. Germline values: CDR1 SGHAT, CDR2 FQNNGV.

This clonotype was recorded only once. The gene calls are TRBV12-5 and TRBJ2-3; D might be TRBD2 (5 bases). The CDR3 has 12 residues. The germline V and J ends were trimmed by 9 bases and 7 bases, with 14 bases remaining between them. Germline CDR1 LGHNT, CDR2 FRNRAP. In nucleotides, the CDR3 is TGTGCTAGCCTCCGGGATCTAAATACGCAGTATTTT. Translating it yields CASLRDLNTQYF.

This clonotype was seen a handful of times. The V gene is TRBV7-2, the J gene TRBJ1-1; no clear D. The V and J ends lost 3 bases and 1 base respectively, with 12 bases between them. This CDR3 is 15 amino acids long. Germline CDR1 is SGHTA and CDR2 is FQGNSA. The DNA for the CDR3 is TGTGCCAGCAGCTTGTACCGGGTAGGGAACACTGAAGCTTTCTTT. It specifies CASSLYRVGNTEAFF.

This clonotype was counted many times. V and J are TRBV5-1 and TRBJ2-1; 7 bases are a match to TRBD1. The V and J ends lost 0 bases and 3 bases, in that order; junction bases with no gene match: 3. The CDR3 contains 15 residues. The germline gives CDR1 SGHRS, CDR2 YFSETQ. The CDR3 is CASSLGRQGYNEQFF. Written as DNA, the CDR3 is TGCGCCAGCAGCTTGGGCCGACAGGGCTACAATGAGCAGTTCTTC. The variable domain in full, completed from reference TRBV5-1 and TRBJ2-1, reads KAGVTQTPRYLIKTRGQQVTLSCSPISGHRSVSWYQQTPGQGLQFLFEYFSETQRNKGNFPGRFSGRQFSNSRSEMNVSTLELGDSALYLCASSLGRQGYNEQFFGPGTRLTVL.

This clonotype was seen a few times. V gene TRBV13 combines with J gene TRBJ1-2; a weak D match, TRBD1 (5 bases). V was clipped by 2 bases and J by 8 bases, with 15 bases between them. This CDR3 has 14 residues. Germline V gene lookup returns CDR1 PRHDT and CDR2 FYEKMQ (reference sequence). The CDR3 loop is CASSLQGDYQGYTF. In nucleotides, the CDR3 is TGTGCCAGCAGCTTACAGGGAGACTACCAGGGCTACACCTTC.

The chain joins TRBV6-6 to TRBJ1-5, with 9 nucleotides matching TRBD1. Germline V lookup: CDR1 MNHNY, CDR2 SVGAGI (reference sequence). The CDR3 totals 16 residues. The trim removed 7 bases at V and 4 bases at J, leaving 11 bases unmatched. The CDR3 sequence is CASTSGQGTLNQPQHF. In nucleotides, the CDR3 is TGTGCCAGCACTTCCGGACAGGGGACCCTGAATCAGCCCCAGCATTTT.

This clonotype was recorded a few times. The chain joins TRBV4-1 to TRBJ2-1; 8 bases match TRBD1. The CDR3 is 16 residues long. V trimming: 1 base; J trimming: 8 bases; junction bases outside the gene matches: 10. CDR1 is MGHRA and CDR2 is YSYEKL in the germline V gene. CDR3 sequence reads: CASSQAGTGRGHEQFF. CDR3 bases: TGCGCCAGCAGCCAAGCAGGGACAGGCCGGGGCCATGAGCAGTTCTTC.

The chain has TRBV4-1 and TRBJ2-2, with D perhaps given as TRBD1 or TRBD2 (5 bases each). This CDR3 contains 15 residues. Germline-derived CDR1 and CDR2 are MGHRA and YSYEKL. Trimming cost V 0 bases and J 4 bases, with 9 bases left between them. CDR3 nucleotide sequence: TGCGCCAGCAGCCAAGATTTTGGGGGCACCGGGGAGCTGTTTTTT. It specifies CASSQDFGGTGELFF.

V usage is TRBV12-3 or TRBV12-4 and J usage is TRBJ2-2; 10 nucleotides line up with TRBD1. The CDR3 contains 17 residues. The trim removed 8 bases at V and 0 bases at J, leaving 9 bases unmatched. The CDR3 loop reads CASSGQGKISNTGELFF. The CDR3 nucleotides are TGTGCCAGCTCGGGACAGGGGAAAATCTCGAACACCGGGGAGCTGTTTTTT.

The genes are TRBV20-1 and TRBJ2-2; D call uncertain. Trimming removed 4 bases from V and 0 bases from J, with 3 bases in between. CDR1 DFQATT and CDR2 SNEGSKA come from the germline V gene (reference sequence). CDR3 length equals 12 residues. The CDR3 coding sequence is TGCAGTGCTATCACGAACACCGGGGAGCTGTTTTTT. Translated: CSAITNTGELFF.

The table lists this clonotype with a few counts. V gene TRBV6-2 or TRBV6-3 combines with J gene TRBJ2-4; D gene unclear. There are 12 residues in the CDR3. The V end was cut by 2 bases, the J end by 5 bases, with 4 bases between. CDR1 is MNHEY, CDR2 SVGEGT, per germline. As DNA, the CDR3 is TGTGCCAGCAGTTACCCGGAAAACATTCAGTACTTC. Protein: CASSYPENIQYF.

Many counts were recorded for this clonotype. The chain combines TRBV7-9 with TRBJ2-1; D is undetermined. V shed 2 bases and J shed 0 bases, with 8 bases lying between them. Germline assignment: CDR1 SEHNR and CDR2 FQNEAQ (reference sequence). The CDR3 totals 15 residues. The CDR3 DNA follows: TGTGCCAGCAGCTTAAGCCTAAGCTCCTACAATGAGCAGTTCTTC. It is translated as CASSLSLSSYNEQFF.

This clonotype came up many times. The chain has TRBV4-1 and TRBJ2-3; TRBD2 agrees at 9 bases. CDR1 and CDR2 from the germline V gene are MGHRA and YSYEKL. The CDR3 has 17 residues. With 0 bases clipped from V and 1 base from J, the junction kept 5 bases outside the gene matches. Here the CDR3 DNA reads TGCGCCAGCAGCCAAGATCGGGTAGCGGGGGGCACAGATACGCAGTATTTT. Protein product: CASSQDRVAGGTDTQYF.

The CDR3 here is CASSQDARDGNENTEAFF. DNA for the CDR3: TGTGCCAGCAGCCAAGATGCGCGGGACGGGAATGAGAACACTGAAGCTTTCTTT. V gene TRBV4-2 combines with J gene TRBJ1-1, with a possible D match to TRBD1 (5 bases). Trimming took off 0 bases at V and 1 base at J, with 18 bases between the two ends. The CDR3 runs to 18 residues. Germline CDR1 reads LGHNA; CDR2 reads YNFKEQ.

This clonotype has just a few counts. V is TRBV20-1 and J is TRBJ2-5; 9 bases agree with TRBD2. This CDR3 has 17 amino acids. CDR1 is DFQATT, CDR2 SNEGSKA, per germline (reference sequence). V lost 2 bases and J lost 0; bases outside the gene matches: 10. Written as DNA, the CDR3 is TGCAGTGCTAGACCTACTGGACTAGCGCCGTACCAAGAGACCCAGTACTTC. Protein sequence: CSARPTGLAPYQETQYF.

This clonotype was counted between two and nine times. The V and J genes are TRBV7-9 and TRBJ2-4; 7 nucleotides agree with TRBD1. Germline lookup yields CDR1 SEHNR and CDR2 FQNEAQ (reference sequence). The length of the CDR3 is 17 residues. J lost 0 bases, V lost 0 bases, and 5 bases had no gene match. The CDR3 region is CASSLAAQGVAKNIQYF. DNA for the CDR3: TGTGCCAGCAGCTTAGCCGCGCAGGGGGTAGCCAAAAACATTCAGTACTTC.

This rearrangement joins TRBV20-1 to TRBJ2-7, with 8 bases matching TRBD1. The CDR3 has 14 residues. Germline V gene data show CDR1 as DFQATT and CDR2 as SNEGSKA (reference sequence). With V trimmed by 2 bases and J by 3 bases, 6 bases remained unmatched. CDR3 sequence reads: CSARPSGQGYEQYF. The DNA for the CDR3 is TGCAGTGCTAGACCCTCCGGACAGGGCTACGAGCAGTACTTC.

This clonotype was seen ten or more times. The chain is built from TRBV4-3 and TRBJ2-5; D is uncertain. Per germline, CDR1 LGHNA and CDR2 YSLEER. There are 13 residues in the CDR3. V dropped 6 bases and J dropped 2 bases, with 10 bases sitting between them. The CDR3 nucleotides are TGCGCCAGCAGTCTAACCGCTCAAGAGACCCAGTACTTC. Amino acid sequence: CASSLTAQETQYF.

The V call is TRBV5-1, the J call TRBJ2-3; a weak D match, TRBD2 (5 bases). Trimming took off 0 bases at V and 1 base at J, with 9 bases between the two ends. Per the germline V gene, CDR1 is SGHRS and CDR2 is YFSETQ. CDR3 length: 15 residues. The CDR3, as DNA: TGCGCCAGCAGCTTGGCCTCTAGCCGCACAGATACGCAGTATTTT. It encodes CASSLASSRTDTQYF.

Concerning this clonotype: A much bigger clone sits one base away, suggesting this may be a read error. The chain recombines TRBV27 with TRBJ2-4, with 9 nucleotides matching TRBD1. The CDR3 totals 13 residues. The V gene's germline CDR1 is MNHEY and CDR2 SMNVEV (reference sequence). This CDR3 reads CAGSRQGENIQYF. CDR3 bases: TGTGCCGGCAGTCGACAGGGGGAGAACATTCAGTACTTC.